This T cell receptor (beta chain) was sequenced for a study of cytomegalovirus exposure and HLA in healthy donors. Sequencing was performed with immunoSEQ multiplex PCR; in TCRdb, only in-frame clones are kept and a portion is missing. The sample has 250,000 to 350,000 clones; around 89% are singletons. Germline V lookup: CDR1 SGHTA, CDR2 FQGNSA. The CDR3 consists of 13 residues. V was clipped by 5 bases and J by 12 bases; unmatched bases: 9. This rearrangement joins TRBV7-2 to TRBJ1-4, with 7 bases lining up with TRBD1. This receptor was taken from a woman between 18 and 29 years old in good health and CMV-seronegative. The specimen sequenced was PBMCs. This chain's CDR3 is CASSRDSTGELFF. DNA for the CDR3: TGTGCCAGCAGCCGGGACAGCACAGGGGAACTGTTTTTT.